The 22 T cell receptor beta chains presented below share a single source sample, sequenced in a study of blood T cell repertoires in COVID-19. Profiling relied on immunoSEQ multiplex PCR, and the TCRdb table lists in-frame clones only, not all of them. Of about 240,000 clones listed, about 86% were seen once; the top ten hold roughly 3.3%. The source material was PBMCs or T cells enriched from blood (not recorded which). The receptors derive from a woman between 40 and 55 years old with acute COVID-19.

Of note for this clone: Its ends do not fully match the called genes, so a read error is possible. The chain uses TRBV4-2 and TRBJ2-7; 8 bases match TRBD2. Germline V lookup: CDR1 LGHNA, CDR2 YNFKEQ. The CDR3 covers 20 residues. DNA for the CDR3: TGTGGCAGCAGCCAAGCAACCATGAATTTTGTCGGGAGGGCCTCGTACGAGCAGTACTTC. This sequence encodes CGSSQATMNFVGRASYEQYF.

The J gene is TRBJ2-2, the V gene TRBV9; 12 bases align to TRBD1. Germline V gives CDR1 SGDLS, CDR2 YYNGEE. This CDR3 region has 19 residues. V shed 0 bases and J 5 bases; nucleotides not matched to a gene: 11. CDR3 DNA sequence: TGTGCCAGCAGCGTAGTGCCAGGAGGGACAGGGGGCATGACCGGGGAGCTGTTTTTT. The encoded protein is CASSVVPGGTGGMTGELFF.

The genes are TRBV18 and TRBJ2-2; D gene ambiguous. The V and J ends lost 5 bases and 4 bases respectively, with 17 bases between them. The CDR3 runs to 16 residues. Per germline, CDR1 KGHSH and CDR2 LQKENI. The CDR3 protein is CASSTESLSSTGELFF. The CDR3 coding sequence is TGTGCCAGCTCAACAGAGTCTCTGAGCAGCACCGGGGAGCTGTTTTTT.

The V call is TRBV6-5, the J call TRBJ2-7; 10 bases are a match to TRBD2. The CDR3 runs 13 residues. Looked up from germline, CDR1 is MNHEY and CDR2 is SVGAGI. Trimming at V came to 7 bases and at J to 1 base, leaving 1 base not matched to a gene. CDR3 amino acids: CASTAGGSYEQYF. CDR3 nucleotides: TGTGCCAGCACAGCGGGAGGGTCCTACGAGCAGTACTTC.

The V and J genes are TRBV6-5 and TRBJ2-1; 7 nucleotides line up with TRBD2. CDR3 size: 13 residues. V shed 6 bases and J 2 bases; nucleotides not matched to a gene: 1. CDR1 is MNHEY, CDR2 SVGAGI, per germline. In nucleotides, the CDR3 is TGTGCCAGCAGGGGGACTACCTACAATGAGCAGTTCTTC. Residues: CASRGTTYNEQFF.

The rearrangement joins TRBV5-6 to TRBJ2-1; a possible D gene is TRBD2 (6 bases). Germline CDR1 and CDR2: SGHDT and YYEEEE. The CDR3 consists of 15 residues. Trimming removed 3 bases at V and 1 base at J, with 11 bases between. In DNA form, the CDR3 reads TGTGCCAGCAGCTCTCTCCGGGGGTCCTACAATGAGCAGTTCTTC. Its protein product is CASSSLRGSYNEQFF.

This chain joins TRBV5-1 and TRBJ2-3, with 9 bases fitting TRBD2. The germline V gene has CDR1 SGHRS and CDR2 YFSETQ. The CDR3 has 16 amino acids. Trimming took 0 bases from V and 3 from J; bases not matched to a gene: 5. CDR3 loop: CASSLEVAGETDTQYF. For the CDR3, the DNA is TGCGCCAGCAGCTTGGAGGTAGCGGGAGAGACAGATACGCAGTATTTT.

The CDR3 coding sequence is TGTGCCAGCAGCTTGGGGACAGGGGGCACTGAAGCTTTCTTT. It specifies CASSLGTGGTEAFF. The J gene is TRBJ1-1, the V gene TRBV5-6; TRBD1 aligns across 10 bases. The CDR3 totals 14 residues. V gave up 0 bases and J gave up 4 bases; unmatched junction bases: 0. The germline V gene has CDR1 SGHDT and CDR2 YYEEEE.

As concerns this clone: This sample includes further DNA sequences coding for the same CDR3. V and J are TRBV7-8 and TRBJ1-5; unclear D gene. The CDR3 totals 13 residues. The germline V and J ends were trimmed by 1 base and 4 bases, with 5 bases remaining between them. Germline-derived CDR1 and CDR2 are SGHVS and FQNEAQ. The CDR3 DNA sequence: TGTGCCAGCAGCTTAGACAGAAATCAGCCCCAGCATTTT. Translating gives CASSLDRNQPQHF.

CDR3 residues: CASSWGQGNTGELFF. Written as DNA, the CDR3 is TGTGCCAGCAGCTGGGGGCAGGGGAACACCGGGGAGCTGTTTTTT. The chain uses TRBV27 and TRBJ2-2, with D perhaps matching TRBD1 (6 bases). Per the germline V gene, CDR1 is MNHEY and CDR2 is SMNVEV (reference sequence). The CDR3 length is 15 residues. V was clipped by 6 bases and J by 1 base, with 12 bases between them.

This rearrangement joins TRBV5-1 to TRBJ2-1; 9 bases are a match to TRBD1. This CDR3 spans 15 amino acids. CDR1 and CDR2 from the germline V gene are SGHRS and YFSETQ. V was pared by 0 bases and J by 6 bases, with 4 bases of the junction left unmatched. CDR3 in DNA: TGCGCCAGCAGCTTGGCGGACAGGGGACCCAATGAGCAGTTCTTC. This translates into CASSLADRGPNEQFF.

V and J are TRBV18 and TRBJ2-3, with 7 bases lining up with TRBD1. Trimming removed 4 bases from V and 0 bases from J; junction bases left unmatched: 4. Germline loops: CDR1 KGHSH, CDR2 LQKENI. There are 15 residues in the CDR3. The CDR3 region is CASSLGTASTDTQYF. The CDR3 nucleotides are TGTGCCAGCTCACTAGGGACAGCTAGCACAGATACGCAGTATTTT.

V and J are TRBV9 and TRBJ2-2, with TRBD2 matching over 13 bases. V gave up 4 bases and J gave up 8 bases; unmatched junction bases: 14. In germline, CDR1 is SGDLS, CDR2 YYNGEE. The CDR3 sequence is 18 residues long. The CDR3 DNA follows: TGTGCCAGCAGCCAAGGACTAGCGGGAGATAGCTTATCAGGGGAGCTGTTTTTT. Residues: CASSQGLAGDSLSGELFF.

This clone has just one count. The V call is TRBV5-6, the J call TRBJ2-3; 8 positions agree with TRBD2. Germline trimming cut 4 bases from V and 4 bases from J; bases unmatched to any gene: 11. CDR1 is SGHDT and CDR2 is YYEEEE in the germline V gene. There are 16 residues in the CDR3. The CDR3 reads CASSNSAGDLPDTQYF. The CDR3 DNA reads as TGTGCCAGCAGCAATTCAGCGGGAGATTTGCCAGATACGCAGTATTTT. Supplemented by reference TRBV5-6 and TRBJ2-3, the full variable domain reads DAGVTQSPTHLIKTRGQQVTLRCSPKSGHDTVSWYQQALGQGPQFIFQYYEEEERQRGNFPDRFSGHQFPNYSSELNVNALLLGDSALYLCASSNSAGDLPDTQYFGPGTRLTVL.

The chain recombines TRBV5-4 with TRBJ2-1, with TRBD2 identical over 11 bases. This CDR3 region has 15 residues. With V trimmed by 3 bases and J by 7 bases, 6 bases remained unmatched. Germline CDR1 and CDR2: SGHNT and YYREEE (reference sequence). CDR3 region: CASSSYRLAGNEQFF. The CDR3 nucleotides read TGTGCCAGCAGCTCGTACCGACTAGCGGGGAATGAGCAGTTCTTC. The variable domain in full, completed from reference TRBV5-4 and TRBJ2-1, reads ETGVTQSPTHLIKTRGQQVTLRCSSQSGHNTVSWYQQALGQGPQFIFQYYREEENGRGNFPPRFSGLQFPNYSSELNVNALELDDSALYLCASSSYRLAGNEQFFGPGTRLTVL.

In DNA form, the CDR3 reads TGTGCCAGCAGTGAAGTTGAGGGGGCCTACTATGGCTACACCTTC. Translated, it gives CASSEVEGAYYGYTF. V gene TRBV2 combines with J gene TRBJ1-2; 7 nucleotides line up with TRBD1. CDR1 and CDR2 from the germline V gene are SNHLY and FYNNEI. This CDR3 contains 15 residues. J gave up 3 bases and V 1 base, and 5 bases lay outside the gene matches.

J is TRBJ2-4 and V is TRBV7-9; 8 bases match TRBD2. Germline CDR1 SEHNR, CDR2 FQNEAQ (reference sequence). The CDR3 spans 15 residues. Germline trimming cut 2 bases from V and 0 bases from J; bases unmatched to any gene: 0. Here the CDR3 reads CASSLSGGAKNIQYF. Written as DNA, the CDR3 is TGTGCCAGCAGCTTAAGCGGGGGAGCCAAAAACATTCAGTACTTC.

The chain carries TRBV6-6 and TRBJ1-5, with D unresolved. The CDR3 extends over 16 amino acids. Trimming pared 6 bases from V and 1 base from J, leaving 16 bases between. Looked up from germline, CDR1 is MNHNY and CDR2 is SVGAGI (reference sequence). This CDR3 is CASSHVPGGSNQPQHF. In DNA form, the CDR3 reads TGTGCCAGCAGCCACGTCCCGGGAGGAAGCAATCAGCCCCAGCATTTT.

J is TRBJ2-1 and V is TRBV10-1, with 11 bases matching TRBD2. Germline assignment: CDR1 WNHNN and CDR2 SYGVQD (reference sequence). J lost 10 bases, V lost 4 bases, and 0 bases had no gene match. This CDR3 region has 12 residues. This CDR3 is CASSASGREQFF. In DNA, the CDR3 is TGCGCCAGCAGTGCTAGCGGGAGGGAGCAGTTCTTC.

The chain employs TRBV6-5 and TRBJ2-1; TRBD1 aligns across 12 bases. The CDR3 length is 14 residues. Germline CDR1 and CDR2: MNHEY and SVGAGI. V shed 8 bases and J 12 bases; nucleotides not matched to a gene: 11. CDR3 nucleotides: TGTGCCAGCGGGGGACGGGACAGGGGGCTCGGGCAGTTCTTC. Translating gives CASGGRDRGLGQFF.

This clone appeared a single time. The genes are TRBV30 and TRBJ1-6; TRBD1 is a possible D gene (5 bases). The germline V and J ends were trimmed by 4 bases and 9 bases, with 19 bases remaining between them. CDR3 length equals 15 residues. The germline V gene encodes CDR1 GTSNPN and CDR2 SVGIG (reference sequence). The CDR3 spells CAWTRGGNSGSPLHF. The CDR3 DNA reads as TGTGCCTGGACCCGGGGGGGGAATAGTGGTTCACCCCTCCACTTT.

V and J are TRBV18 and TRBJ1-3, with 10 nucleotides matching TRBD1. V was pared by 3 bases and J by 2 bases, with 4 bases of the junction left unmatched. The CDR3 has 16 amino acids. Germline values: CDR1 KGHSH, CDR2 LQKENI. CDR3 nucleotide sequence: TGTGCCAGCTCACCGGGACAGGGGATGGCTGGAAACACCATATATTTT. Translating gives CASSPGQGMAGNTIYF.